This TCR beta chain is drawn from a study of T cell responses to AZD1222 COVID-19 vaccine. Study results and caveats: Repertoire sampling occurred only after the peak T cell response. AZD1222 recipients seropositive at baseline numbered only six. Donor demographics were predominantly white British with a female majority; clonal diversity may be underestimated. Across the whole spike, CD4 TCRs peaked at regions 160-218 and 743-854.

Measured with immunoSEQ multiplex PCR; TCRdb has only the in-frame clones, and not every one. The sample holds 200,000 or so clones, just over 90% seen once. For this clone: Its antigen is not identified. Other DNA sequences in this sample translate to the same CDR3.

Germline loops: CDR1 MGHRA, CDR2 YSYEKL. Trimming removed 0 bases from V and 1 base from J, with 6 bases in between. The CDR3 sequence is 14 residues long. The sequence was obtained from an adult in good health. The J gene is TRBJ1-1, the V gene TRBV4-1; D gene ambiguous. Source: peripheral blood, taken on day 0 of MenACWY control vaccination. CDR3 amino acids: CASSQDRGNTEAFF. DNA of the CDR3: TGCGCCAGCAGCCAAGATCGAGGGAACACTGAAGCTTTCTTT.